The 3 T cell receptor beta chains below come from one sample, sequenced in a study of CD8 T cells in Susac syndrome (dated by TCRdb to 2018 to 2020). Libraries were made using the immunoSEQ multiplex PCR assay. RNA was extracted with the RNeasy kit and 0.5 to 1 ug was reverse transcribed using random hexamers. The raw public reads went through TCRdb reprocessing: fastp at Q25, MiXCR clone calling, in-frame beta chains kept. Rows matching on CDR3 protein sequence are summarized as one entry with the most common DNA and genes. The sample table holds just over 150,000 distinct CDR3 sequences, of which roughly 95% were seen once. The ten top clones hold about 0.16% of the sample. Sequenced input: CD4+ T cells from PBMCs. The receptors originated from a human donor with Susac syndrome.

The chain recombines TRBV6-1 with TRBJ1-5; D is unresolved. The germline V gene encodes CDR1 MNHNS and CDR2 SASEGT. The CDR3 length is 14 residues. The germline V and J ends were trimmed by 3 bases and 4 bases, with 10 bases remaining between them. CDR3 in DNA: TGTGCCAGCAGTGAGAATAACAATAATCAGCCCCAGCATTTT. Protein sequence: CASSENNNNQPQHF.

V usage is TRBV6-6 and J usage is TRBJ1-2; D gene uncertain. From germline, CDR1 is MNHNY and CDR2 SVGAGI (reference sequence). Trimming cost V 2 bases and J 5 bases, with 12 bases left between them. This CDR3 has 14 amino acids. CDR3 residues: CASSYGSRGYGYTF. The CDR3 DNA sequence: TGTGCCAGCAGTTACGGTTCACGGGGATATGGCTACACCTTC.

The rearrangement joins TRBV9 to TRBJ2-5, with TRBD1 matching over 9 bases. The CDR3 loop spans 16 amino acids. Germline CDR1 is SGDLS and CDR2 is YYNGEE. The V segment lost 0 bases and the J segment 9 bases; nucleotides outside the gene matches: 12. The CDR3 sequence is CASSVGPGQGSLAQYF. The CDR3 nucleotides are TGTGCCAGCAGCGTAGGACCGGGACAGGGCTCCTTAGCCCAGTACTTC.